Listed below are T cell receptor beta chains from one sample, sequenced in a study of shared clonotypes between healthy human individuals. Sequencing used immunoSEQ multiplex PCR; TCRdb keeps in-frame clones, though not all of them. Of about 2.3 million clones listed, 92% are singletons. Sequencing used naive CD4+ T cells from PBMCs. The receptors shown here come from a man younger than 35 in good health. Some clones in this sample may be carry-over from other donors' samples. The CDR3 runs from the conserved cysteine through the conserved F or W. A D gene is named only where the DNA matches it firmly. Clone size is not always given. Where it is, it says once, few, many or a class for expanded clones.

abundance | d_gene | j_gene | v_gene | CDR3nt | CDR3aa
. | . | TRBJ2-1 | TRBV27 | TGTGCCAGCAGCCGTCGAAACTGGGACCAACCTGAGCAGTTCTTC | CASSRRNWDQPEQFF
. | . | TRBJ2-7 | TRBV5-1 | TGCGCCAGCAGCTCGGGGGGACACATCTACGAGCAGTACTTC | CASSSGGHIYEQYF
. | . | TRBJ1-3 | TRBV7-9 | TGTGCCAGCAGCTTAGGACCTGGAAACACCATATATTTT | CASSLGPGNTIYF
. | . | TRBJ2-7 | TRBV15 | TGTGCCACCAGCAGAGGGGCTGCCGACGAGCAGTACTTC | CATSRGAADEQYF
few | TRBD1 | TRBJ1-1 | TRBV28 | TGTGCCAGCAGTTCACGACGGGACAGGGGCAGTGAAGCTTTCTTT | CASSSRRDRGSEAFF
. | . | TRBJ1-1 | TRBV10-3 | TGTGCCATCAGTCCAGGGATTGCGAACACTGAAGCTTTCTTT | CAISPGIANTEAFF
. | . | TRBJ2-2 | TRBV11-2 | TGTGCCAGCAGCGGACAGCCTAACACCGGGGAGCTGTTTTTT | CASSGQPNTGELFF
. | TRBD1 | TRBJ2-1 | TRBV5-1 | TGCGCCAGCAGCTTAGGACAGGGGAAAGGAAATGAGCAGTTCTTC | CASSLGQGKGNEQFF
. | TRBD1 | TRBJ2-7 | TRBV2 | TGTGCCAGCAGTCCCAGACAGGGCAACTACTACGAGCAGTACTTC | CASSPRQGNYYEQYF
. | . | TRBJ2-7 | TRBV7-2 | TGTGCCAGCAGCCCCCAGGGGGAGGGGTACTACGAGCAGTACTTC | CASSPQGEGYYEQYF
. | . | TRBJ2-1 | TRBV19 | TGTGCCAGTAGTGAGGGCTCCTACAATGAGCAGTTCTTC | CASSEGSYNEQFF
. | . | TRBJ1-3 | TRBV28 | TGTGCCAGCAGTTTTTCTATCTCCTCTGGAAACACCATATATTTT | CASSFSISSGNTIYF
. | TRBD2 | TRBJ2-3 | TRBV4-3 | TGCGCCAGCAGCCAAGAGGTAGCGGGACAAGATACGCAGTATTTT | CASSQEVAGQDTQYF
once | . | TRBJ1-1 | TRBV7-2 | TGTGCCAGCAGCTTAGTTGGGACACCGAACACTGAAGCTTTCTTT | CASSLVGTPNTEAFF
once | . | TRBJ2-3 | TRBV5-1 | TGCGCCAGCAGCTTGGGCAGTGAGGGAGATACGCAGTATTTT | CASSLGSEGDTQYF
. | . | TRBJ2-2 | TRBV2 | TGTGCCAGCAGCTGGACCCACACCGGGGAGCTGTTTTTT | CASSWTHTGELFF
. | . | TRBJ2-1 | TRBV5-4 | TGTGCCAGCAGCTCCGGACCTCACTACAATGAGCAGTTCTTC | CASSSGPHYNEQFF
. | TRBD1 | TRBJ1-5 | TRBV6-1 | TGTGCCAGCAGTGGAGATGGGGGACAGGTACCCAGGCGGGTCGGATCGCCCCAGCATTTT | CASSGDGGQVPRRVGSPQHF
. | . | TRBJ2-7 | TRBV5-1 | TGCGCCAGCAGCCTTGACAGGACCTACGAGCAGTACTTC | CASSLDRTYEQYF
. | . | TRBJ2-2 | TRBV7-8 | TGTGCCAGCAGCCCCAGACAGCTTACCGGGGAGCTGTTTTTT | CASSPRQLTGELFF
. | TRBD1 | TRBJ2-3 | TRBV6-6 | TGTGCCAGCAGGCCCCTAGCAGGGGGTAGCACAGATACGCAGTATTTT | CASRPLAGGSTDTQYF
. | TRBD2 | TRBJ2-1 | TRBV9 | TGTGCCAGCAGCGTAGTCGGGACTAGGGGGGCCAATGAGCAGTTCTTC | CASSVVGTRGANEQFF
. | . | TRBJ2-2 | TRBV10-3 | TGTGCCATCAGTCGTCGGACTTTGAACACCGGGGAGCTGTTTTTT | CAISRRTLNTGELFF
. | TRBD1 | TRBJ1-2 | TRBV6-1 | TGTGCCAGCACAGGAATGACAGGGGGTGGCTACACCTTC | CASTGMTGGGYTF
. | TRBD1 | TRBJ2-7 | TRBV7-8 | TGTGCCAGCAGCTTCTCGCGACAGGGGGCGGGAGCGGGAGCCTACGAGCAGTACTTC | CASSFSRQGAGAGAYEQYF
. | . | TRBJ2-7 | TRBV6-5 | TGTGCCAGCAGTTACTCGGGGCGGGGAACCTACGAGCAGTACTTC | CASSYSGRGTYEQYF
. | TRBD1 | TRBJ2-2 | TRBV6-5 | TGTGCCAGCAGTTCTCCGGACAGGACCGGGGAGCTGTTTTTT | CASSSPDRTGELFF
. | TRBD2 | TRBJ2-3 | TRBV6-6 | TGTGCCAGCAGTCCAAGCGGGGCCAATACGCAGTATTTT | CASSPSGANTQYF
. | TRBD2 | TRBJ2-1 | TRBV19 | TGTGCCAGTAGTATGGGTGGGAGGGCCTTAAATGAGCAGTTCTTC | CASSMGGRALNEQFF